These T cell receptor beta chains were read from a single sample in a study of cytomegalovirus exposure and HLA in healthy donors. Sequencing was performed with immunoSEQ multiplex PCR; in TCRdb, only in-frame clones are kept and a portion is missing. The sample shows about 120,000 clones, around 78% of them seen only once. Sequencing used PBMCs. All receptors come from a woman between 35 and 50 years old in good health and CMV-seronegative. Both conserved end residues are part of each CDR3. Fields, in order: clone size, D gene, V gene, J gene, CDR3 protein, CDR3 DNA. The D gene is left open where the match is weak. Size is stated for part of the rows, as once, few or many counts, or as a class when the clone is expanded.

clone_size: NA
d_call: TRBD1
v_call: TRBV6-1
j_call: TRBJ1-2
cdr3_aa: CASRQDRGRKGGYTF
cdr3_nt: TGTGCCAGCAGGCAAGACAGGGGGCGTAAGGGTGGCTACACCTTC

clone_size: NA
d_call: NA
v_call: TRBV5-1
j_call: TRBJ1-2
cdr3_aa: CASSPRDYGYTF
cdr3_nt: TGCGCCAGCAGCCCACGGGACTATGGCTACACCTTC

clone_size: NA
d_call: NA
v_call: TRBV5-1
j_call: TRBJ2-2
cdr3_aa: CASSLSKVANTGELFF
cdr3_nt: TGCGCCAGCAGCTTAAGCAAAGTCGCCAACACCGGGGAGCTGTTTTTT

clone_size: NA
d_call: TRBD2
v_call: TRBV18
j_call: TRBJ2-7
cdr3_aa: CASSWSGSGDEQYF
cdr3_nt: TGTGCCAGCTCTTGGAGCGGGAGCGGCGACGAGCAGTACTTC

clone_size: NA
d_call: NA
v_call: TRBV7-9
j_call: TRBJ2-7
cdr3_aa: CSSSPSRATEKKNNYEQYF
cdr3_nt: TGTTCCAGCAGCCCGAGTAGGGCGACAGAAAAGAAGAATAACTACGAGCAGTACTTC

clone_size: NA
d_call: NA
v_call: TRBV7-3
j_call: TRBJ2-3
cdr3_aa: CASSLNGRPDTQYF
cdr3_nt: TGTGCCAGCAGCTTAAACGGGAGACCGGATACGCAGTATTTT

clone_size: NA
d_call: NA
v_call: TRBV5-1
j_call: TRBJ1-2
cdr3_aa: CASSPGTTVSYGYTF
cdr3_nt: TGCGCCAGCAGCCCCGGGACAACGGTTTCATATGGCTACACCTTC

clone_size: NA
d_call: NA
v_call: TRBV27
j_call: TRBJ1-2
cdr3_aa: CASRDGGELYGYTF
cdr3_nt: TGTGCCAGCAGGGACGGGGGGGAGCTCTATGGCTACACCTTC

clone_size: NA
d_call: NA
v_call: TRBV4-1
j_call: TRBJ2-1
cdr3_aa: CASSYGHLYNKQFF
cdr3_nt: TGCGCCAGCAGTTATGGACACCTCTACAATAAGCAGTTCTTC

clone_size: NA
d_call: TRBD1
v_call: TRBV10-3
j_call: TRBJ1-4
cdr3_aa: CAISDSKGANEKLFF
cdr3_nt: TGTGCCATCAGTGATTCTAAGGGGGCAAATGAAAAACTGTTTTTT

clone_size: NA
d_call: NA
v_call: TRBV27
j_call: TRBJ1-1
cdr3_aa: CASATGSTEAFF
cdr3_nt: TGTGCCAGCGCCACTGGGAGCACTGAAGCTTTCTTT

clone_size: NA
d_call: TRBD2
v_call: TRBV5-1
j_call: TRBJ2-1
cdr3_aa: CASSLAGVGNEQFF
cdr3_nt: TGCGCCAGCAGCTTAGCGGGAGTAGGCAATGAGCAGTTCTTC

clone_size: NA
d_call: NA
v_call: TRBV27
j_call: TRBJ2-7
cdr3_aa: CASSSEPAKIYEQYF
cdr3_nt: TGTGCCAGCAGCTCGGAGCCAGCCAAAATTTACGAGCAGTACTTC

clone_size: few
d_call: NA
v_call: TRBV6-1
j_call: TRBJ2-2
cdr3_aa: CARSFGELFF
cdr3_nt: TGTGCCCGGAGTTTCGGGGAGCTGTTTTTT

clone_size: NA
d_call: TRBD2
v_call: TRBV6-1
j_call: TRBJ2-7
cdr3_aa: CASSDHPGLAGGHEQYF
cdr3_nt: TGTGCCAGCAGTGACCACCCGGGACTAGCGGGAGGACACGAGCAGTACTTC

clone_size: NA
d_call: NA
v_call: TRBV18
j_call: TRBJ2-1
cdr3_aa: CASSPWEQGNEQFF
cdr3_nt: TGTGCCAGCTCACCTTGGGAGCAGGGGAATGAGCAGTTCTTC

clone_size: once
d_call: NA
v_call: TRBV7-8
j_call: TRBJ2-7
cdr3_aa: CASSLGGAGSYEQYF
cdr3_nt: TGTGCCAGCAGCTTAGGAGGGGCGGGATCCTACGAGCAGTACTTC

clone_size: NA
d_call: NA
v_call: TRBV2
j_call: TRBJ1-2
cdr3_aa: CASSDGVGYGYTF
cdr3_nt: TGTGCCAGCAGTGACGGGGTGGGCTATGGCTACACCTTC

clone_size: NA
d_call: NA
v_call: TRBV7-9
j_call: TRBJ2-2
cdr3_aa: CASSLEGTGELFF
cdr3_nt: TGTGCCAGCAGCCTAGAGGGGACCGGGGAGCTGTTTTTT

clone_size: NA
d_call: TRBD1
v_call: TRBV27
j_call: TRBJ1-6
cdr3_aa: CASSARTGYNSPLHF
cdr3_nt: TGTGCCAGCAGTGCCAGGACAGGCTATAATTCACCCCTCCACTTT

clone_size: NA
d_call: NA
v_call: TRBV9
j_call: TRBJ1-2
cdr3_aa: CASSLGLTDGYTF
cdr3_nt: TGTGCCAGCAGCCTCGGACTTACTGATGGCTACACCTTC

clone_size: few
d_call: TRBD2
v_call: TRBV5-6
j_call: TRBJ2-1
cdr3_aa: CASSLVGLLSSYNEQFF
cdr3_nt: TGTGCCAGCAGCTTGGTGGGACTACTTAGCTCCTACAATGAGCAGTTCTTC

clone_size: NA
d_call: TRBD1
v_call: TRBV10-3
j_call: TRBJ1-4
cdr3_aa: CAIRAGQGNEKLFF
cdr3_nt: TGTGCCATCAGGGCGGGACAGGGGAATGAAAAACTGTTTTTT

clone_size: NA
d_call: NA
v_call: TRBV7-9
j_call: TRBJ2-1
cdr3_aa: CASSSGRPSYNEQFF
cdr3_nt: TGTGCCAGCAGCAGCGGACGGCCCTCCTACAATGAGCAGTTCTTC

clone_size: NA
d_call: TRBD2
v_call: TRBV28
j_call: TRBJ2-2
cdr3_aa: CASRFSGTNTGELFF
cdr3_nt: TGTGCCAGCAGGTTTAGCGGGACTAACACCGGGGAGCTGTTTTTT

clone_size: NA
d_call: TRBD2
v_call: TRBV28
j_call: TRBJ2-3
cdr3_aa: CATGRGGRTTQYF
cdr3_nt: TGTGCCACCGGGAGGGGGGGCCGTACCACGCAGTATTTT

clone_size: NA
d_call: TRBD2
v_call: TRBV19
j_call: TRBJ2-1
cdr3_aa: CASSNKLAGVRNEQFF
cdr3_nt: TGTGCCAGTAGTAACAAACTAGCGGGAGTGCGCAATGAGCAGTTCTTC

clone_size: NA
d_call: TRBD1
v_call: TRBV5-4
j_call: TRBJ2-3
cdr3_aa: CASSDRGRVDTQYF
cdr3_nt: TGTGCCAGCAGCGACAGGGGGCGCGTAGATACGCAGTATTTT

clone_size: NA
d_call: TRBD2
v_call: TRBV7-9
j_call: TRBJ2-5
cdr3_aa: CASSLRAGAGDAGETQYF
cdr3_nt: TGTGCCAGCAGCTTACGAGCGGGAGCGGGGGACGCGGGAGAGACCCAGTACTTC

clone_size: NA
d_call: NA
v_call: TRBV4-3
j_call: TRBJ2-7
cdr3_aa: CASSPLGEAHEQYF
cdr3_nt: TGCGCCAGCAGCCCCCTGGGGGAGGCCCACGAGCAGTACTTC

clone_size: few
d_call: NA
v_call: TRBV29-1
j_call: TRBJ1-1
cdr3_aa: CSVCLTGNTEAFF
cdr3_nt: TGCAGCGTCTGCCTGACAGGGAACACTGAAGCTTTCTTT

clone_size: few
d_call: TRBD1
v_call: TRBV5-4
j_call: TRBJ1-2
cdr3_aa: CASSGRGTGLYGYTF
cdr3_nt: TGTGCCAGCAGCGGACGGGGGACAGGGCTCTATGGCTACACCTTC

clone_size: NA
d_call: TRBD2
v_call: TRBV5-1
j_call: TRBJ2-1
cdr3_aa: CASSTWGLAVNNEQFF
cdr3_nt: TGCGCCAGCAGCACCTGGGGACTAGCGGTGAACAATGAGCAGTTCTTC

clone_size: NA
d_call: TRBD2
v_call: TRBV19
j_call: TRBJ2-7
cdr3_aa: CASSRTSDPLGEQYF
cdr3_nt: TGTGCCAGTAGCAGGACTAGCGACCCCCTGGGGGAGCAGTACTTC

clone_size: NA
d_call: TRBD2
v_call: TRBV5-6
j_call: TRBJ2-1
cdr3_aa: CASGRTSGREGQFF
cdr3_nt: TGTGCCAGCGGCCGGACTAGCGGAAGGGAGGGGCAGTTCTTC

clone_size: NA
d_call: NA
v_call: TRBV4-1
j_call: TRBJ1-3
cdr3_aa: CASSLQGVYGNTIYF
cdr3_nt: TGCGCCAGCAGCCTTCAAGGGGTCTATGGAAACACCATATATTTT

clone_size: NA
d_call: NA
v_call: TRBV28
j_call: TRBJ2-3
cdr3_aa: CASSFGTRKGYTQYF
cdr3_nt: TGTGCCAGCAGTTTCGGTACTAGAAAGGGATATACGCAGTATTTT

clone_size: NA
d_call: NA
v_call: TRBV7-2
j_call: TRBJ2-5
cdr3_aa: CASTPGGGTQYF
cdr3_nt: TGTGCCAGCACCCCCGGGGGAGGGACCCAGTACTTC

clone_size: NA
d_call: TRBD1
v_call: TRBV9
j_call: TRBJ1-1
cdr3_aa: CASSSRYRGHWTEAFF
cdr3_nt: TGTGCCAGCAGCTCCAGGTACAGGGGGCATTGGACTGAAGCTTTCTTT

clone_size: once
d_call: NA
v_call: TRBV6-5
j_call: TRBJ2-7
cdr3_aa: CASSYYLNSYEQYF
cdr3_nt: TGTGCCAGCAGTTACTATCTTAACTCCTACGAGCAGTACTTC

clone_size: NA
d_call: NA
v_call: TRBV2
j_call: TRBJ1-6
cdr3_aa: CASTPGSRGAFSPLHF
cdr3_nt: TGTGCCAGCACGCCGGGCTCCCGGGGGGCGTTTTCACCCCTCCACTTT

clone_size: NA
d_call: NA
v_call: TRBV5-1
j_call: TRBJ1-6
cdr3_aa: CASADRPDYNSPLHF
cdr3_nt: TGCGCCAGCGCCGACAGGCCCGACTATAATTCACCCCTCCACTTT